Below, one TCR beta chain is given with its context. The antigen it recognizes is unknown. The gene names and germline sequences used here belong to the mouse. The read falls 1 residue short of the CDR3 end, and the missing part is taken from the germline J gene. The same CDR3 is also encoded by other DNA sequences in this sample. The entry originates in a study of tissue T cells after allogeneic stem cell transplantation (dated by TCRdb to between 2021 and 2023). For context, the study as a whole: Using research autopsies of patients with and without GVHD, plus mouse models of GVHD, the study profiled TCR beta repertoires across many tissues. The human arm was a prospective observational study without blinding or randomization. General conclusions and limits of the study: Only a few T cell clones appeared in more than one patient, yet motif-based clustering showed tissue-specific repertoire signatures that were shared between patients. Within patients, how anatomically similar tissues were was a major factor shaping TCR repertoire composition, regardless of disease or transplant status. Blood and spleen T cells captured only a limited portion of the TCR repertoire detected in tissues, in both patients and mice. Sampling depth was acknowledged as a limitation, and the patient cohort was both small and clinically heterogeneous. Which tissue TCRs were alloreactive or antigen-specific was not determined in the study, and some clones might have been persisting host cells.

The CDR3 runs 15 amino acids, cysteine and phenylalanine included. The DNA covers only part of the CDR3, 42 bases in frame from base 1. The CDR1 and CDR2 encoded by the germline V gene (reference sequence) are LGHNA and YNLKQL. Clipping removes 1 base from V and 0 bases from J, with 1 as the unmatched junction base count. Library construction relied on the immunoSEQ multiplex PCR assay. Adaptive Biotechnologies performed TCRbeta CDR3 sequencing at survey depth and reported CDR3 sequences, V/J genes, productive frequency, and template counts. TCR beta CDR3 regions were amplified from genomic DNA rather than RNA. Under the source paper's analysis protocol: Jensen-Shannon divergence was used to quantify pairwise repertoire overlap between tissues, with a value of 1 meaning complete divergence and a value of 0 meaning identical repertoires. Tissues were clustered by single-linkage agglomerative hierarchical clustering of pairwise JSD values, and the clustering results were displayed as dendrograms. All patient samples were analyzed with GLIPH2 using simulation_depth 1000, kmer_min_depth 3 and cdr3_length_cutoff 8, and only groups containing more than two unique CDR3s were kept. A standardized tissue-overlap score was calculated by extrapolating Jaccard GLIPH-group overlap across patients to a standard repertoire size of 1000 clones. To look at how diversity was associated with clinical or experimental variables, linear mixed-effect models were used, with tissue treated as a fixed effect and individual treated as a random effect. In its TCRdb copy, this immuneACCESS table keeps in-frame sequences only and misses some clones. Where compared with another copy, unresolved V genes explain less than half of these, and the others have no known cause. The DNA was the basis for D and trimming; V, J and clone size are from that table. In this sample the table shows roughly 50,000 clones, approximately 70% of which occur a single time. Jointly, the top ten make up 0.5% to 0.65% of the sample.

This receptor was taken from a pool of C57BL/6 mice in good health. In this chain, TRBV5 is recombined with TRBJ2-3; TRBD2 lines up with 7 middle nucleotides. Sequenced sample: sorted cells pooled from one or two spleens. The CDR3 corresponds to CASSQVGGSAETLYF. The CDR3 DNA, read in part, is TGTGCCAGCAGCCAAGTGGGGGGTAGTGCAGAAACGCTGTAT.